These 30 T cell receptor beta chains share one sample of origin, sequenced in a study of T cell repertoires in cytomegalovirus infection. MiXCR, applied by TCRdb to the reads, yields one record per CDR3 protein. The table lists hundreds of thousands of distinct CDR3 sequences, just under 30% of them singletons, with around 20% in the top ten. What these receptors recognize is not known. Sequenced material: cultured PBMCs, taken from culture after CMV antigen stimulation. The receptors were gathered from a human donor in good health (CMV status not recorded). Some clones in this sample may be carry-over from other donors' samples.

This clonotype was observed at least ten times. The chain uses TRBV7-8 and TRBJ1-2; unclear D gene. The CDR3 extends over 16 amino acids. Trimming took 5 bases from V and 4 from J, leaving 20 bases between them. CDR1 is SGHVS and CDR2 is FQNEAQ in the germline V gene. The DNA for the CDR3 is TGTGCCAGCAGCCCAAGGGCCTCCTCAGCAGGCTATGGCTACACCTTC. Encoded protein: CASSPRASSAGYGYTF.

There are many counts of this clonotype. V is TRBV7-2 and J is TRBJ2-7, with TRBD2 identical over 8 bases. Germline CDR1 reads SGHTA; CDR2 reads FQGNSA. The CDR3 is 17 amino acids. The trim removed 2 bases at V and 7 bases at J, leaving 16 bases unmatched. The CDR3 region is CASSLFVGRGAGGEQYF. The CDR3 DNA reads as TGTGCCAGCAGCTTATTTGTCGGGCGGGGGGCAGGAGGGGAGCAGTACTTC.

This clonotype was detected many times. The J gene is TRBJ2-7, the V gene TRBV2; 14 bases fit TRBD2. V lost 8 bases, J lost 6 bases, and 6 bases stayed unmatched. Germline CDR1 is SNHLY and CDR2 is FYNNEI. The CDR3 extends over 14 amino acids. For the CDR3, the DNA is TGTGCCAGCGGGGGACTAGCGGGGGCCGGCGAGCAGTACTTC. It specifies CASGGLAGAGEQYF. Complete variable domain (other parts from reference TRBV2 and TRBJ2-7): EPEVTQTPSHQVTQMGQEVILRCVPISNHLYFYWYRQILGQKVEFLVSFYNNEISEKSEIFDDQFSVERPDGSNFTLKIRSTKLEDSAMYFCASGGLAGAGEQYFGPGTRLTVT.

The chain has TRBV6-6 and TRBJ2-3; D call uncertain. Germline V gives CDR1 MNHNY, CDR2 SVGAGI (reference sequence). The CDR3 sequence is 16 residues long. Trimming stripped 0 bases from V and 0 bases from J, with 10 bases between. CDR3 DNA sequence: TGTGCCAGCAGTTACTCGTCAGCAATAAGCACAGATACGCAGTATTTT. Its translation: CASSYSSAISTDTQYF.

There are many counts of this clonotype. The CDR3 loop is CASSLAGDNEQFF. CDR3 nucleotide sequence: TGTGCCAGCAGCTTGGCCGGGGACAATGAGCAGTTCTTC. The chain links TRBV5-4 to TRBJ2-1; D is perhaps TRBD2 (5 bases). Trimming shortened V by 0 bases and J by 5 bases, and 6 bases separated the two germline ends. This CDR3 comprises 13 residues. From germline, CDR1 is SGHNT and CDR2 YYREEE (reference sequence). Full variable domain (missing parts from reference TRBV5-4 and TRBJ2-1): ETGVTQSPTHLIKTRGQQVTLRCSSQSGHNTVSWYQQALGQGPQFIFQYYREEENGRGNFPPRFSGLQFPNYSSELNVNALELDDSALYLCASSLAGDNEQFFGPGTRLTVL.

The chain employs TRBV7-9 and TRBJ1-1, with 7 bases fitting TRBD1. With V trimmed by 7 bases and J by 5 bases, 10 bases remained unmatched. Germline CDR1 reads SEHNR; CDR2 reads FQNEAQ (reference sequence). The CDR3 contains 14 residues. CDR3 sequence: CASNLMDRQTEAFF. The CDR3 DNA is TGTGCCAGCAACTTGATGGACAGGCAGACTGAAGCTTTCTTT.

V and J are TRBV4-1 and TRBJ2-7; D is uncertain. Germline V gives CDR1 MGHRA, CDR2 YSYEKL. Trimming removed 0 bases at V and 2 bases at J, with 11 bases between. This CDR3 comprises 15 residues. The CDR3 here is CASSQDIRAAYEQYF. The CDR3, as DNA: TGCGCCAGCAGCCAAGACATCCGGGCGGCCTACGAGCAGTACTTC.

The rearrangement links TRBV7-2 to TRBJ2-2, with 7 bases aligning to TRBD2. Trimming cost V 2 bases and J 6 bases; bases outside gene matches: 6. The CDR3 is 15 amino acids. In germline, CDR1 is SGHTA, CDR2 FQGNSA. CDR3 in amino acids: CASSLPVGGAGELFF. CDR3 coding DNA: TGTGCCAGCAGCTTACCCGTGGGGGGGGCCGGGGAGCTGTTTTTT.

The sample holds a few counts of this clonotype. The genes are TRBV29-1 and TRBJ1-3, with 7 bases aligning to TRBD1. J lost 4 bases, V lost 6 bases, and 6 bases had no gene match. The CDR3 length is 13 residues. Germline V gene data show CDR1 as SQVTM and CDR2 as ANQGSEA. For the CDR3, the DNA is TGCAGCGTCTCCCCGGGACAGGGAAACACCATATATTTT. Amino acid sequence: CSVSPGQGNTIYF.

This chain links TRBV7-2 with TRBJ2-3; a possible D gene is TRBD2 (6 bases). The germline V and J ends were trimmed by 3 bases and 4 bases, with 14 bases remaining between them. Germline CDR1 reads SGHTA; CDR2 reads FQGNSA. This CDR3 spans 15 amino acids. The CDR3 here is CASSFSGLRADTQYF. The CDR3 DNA follows: TGTGCCAGCAGCTTTAGCGGACTAAGGGCAGATACGCAGTATTTT.

This rearrangement joins TRBV14 to TRBJ1-5, with TRBD1 matching over 7 bases. J was trimmed by 3 bases and V by 0 bases; bases with no gene match: 8. This CDR3 contains 17 residues. Germline V CDR1 and CDR2: SGHDN, FVKESK. In DNA form, the CDR3 reads TGTGCCAGCAGCCAAGAGGAGGACAGGCCGCCCAATCAGCCCCAGCATTTT. This sequence encodes CASSQEEDRPPNQPQHF.

This clonotype has a count of ten or more. The rearrangement uses TRBV7-8 and TRBJ2-7, with D possibly being TRBD1 (6 bases). V gave up 5 bases and J gave up 3 bases, with 20 bases separating them. CDR1 and CDR2 (germline): SGHVS, FQNEAQ. The CDR3 runs 16 residues. The CDR3 protein is CASSTSPGTPGYEQYF. The DNA of the CDR3 is TGTGCCAGCAGCACCTCGCCCGGGACACCGGGCTACGAGCAGTACTTC.

This clonotype was detected ten times or more. The CDR3 reads CASSLQTGEETQYF. For the CDR3, the DNA is TGTGCCAGCAGTCTACAGACAGGGGAAGAGACCCAGTACTTC. The rearrangement links TRBV7-8 to TRBJ2-5, with 8 bases that match TRBD1. Germline lookup yields CDR1 SGHVS and CDR2 FQNEAQ. This CDR3 is built from 14 residues. V shed 6 bases and J 3 bases; nucleotides not matched to a gene: 6.

This rearrangement joins TRBV4-1 to TRBJ2-2, with TRBD2 matching 11 bases. There are 15 residues in the CDR3. Trimming cost V 8 bases and J 4 bases; bases outside gene matches: 6. Germline V gene lookup returns CDR1 MGHRA and CDR2 YSYEKL. The CDR3 loop is CASGKTSGTTGELFF. As DNA, the CDR3 is TGCGCCAGCGGGAAGACTAGCGGGACCACCGGGGAGCTGTTTTTT.

V is TRBV11-2 and J is TRBJ1-6; D is unresolved. The V gene lost 5 bases and the J gene lost 0 bases, with 14 bases spanning the gap. CDR1 is SGHAT, CDR2 FQNNGV, per germline. The CDR3 is 17 amino acids. CDR3 amino acids: CASSPGPSSSYNSPLHF. The CDR3 coding sequence is TGTGCCAGCAGCCCCGGACCGTCTAGCTCCTATAATTCACCCCTCCACTTT.

This clonotype was seen more than once but under ten times. The chain is built from TRBV10-3 and TRBJ1-1; D is undetermined. The CDR3 is 13 residues long. Germline assignment: CDR1 ENHRY and CDR2 SYGVKD. The V and J ends lost 3 bases and 4 bases respectively, with 9 bases between them. The CDR3 coding sequence is TGTGCCATCAGTGAACCCATCGGCACTGAAGCTTTCTTT. Translating it yields CAISEPIGTEAFF.

The sample holds many counts of this clonotype. This sequence joins TRBV7-3 and TRBJ2-1; TRBD2 agrees at 7 bases. V was clipped by 2 bases and J by 7 bases; unmatched bases: 5. The CDR3 has 14 residues. The germline gives CDR1 SGHTA, CDR2 FQGTGA. The CDR3 sequence is CASSLGGRGNEQFF. The DNA for the CDR3 is TGTGCCAGCAGCTTAGGCGGGAGAGGTAATGAGCAGTTCTTC.

This chain uses TRBV12-3 or TRBV12-4 with TRBJ1-1; D might be TRBD1 (6 bases). The CDR3 is 16 residues long. V was shortened by 6 bases and J by 0 bases, with 17 bases between the two germline ends. In nucleotides, the CDR3 is TGTGCCAGCAGGGAACCTCATGGGGGCTTGAACACTGAAGCTTTCTTT. Its protein product is CASREPHGGLNTEAFF.

The chain recombines TRBV18 with TRBJ1-4; 10 nucleotides align to TRBD1. From germline, CDR1 is KGHSH and CDR2 LQKENI. The length of the CDR3 is 14 residues. With 3 bases clipped from V and 8 bases from J, the junction kept 3 bases outside the gene matches. The CDR3 region is CASSPGTGEEKLFF. In DNA form, the CDR3 reads TGTGCCAGCTCACCCGGGACAGGGGAGGAAAAACTGTTTTTT.

The gene calls are TRBV2 and TRBJ2-3, with D perhaps matching TRBD2 (5 bases). Trimming pared 8 bases from V and 0 bases from J, leaving 12 bases between. The CDR3 length is 14 residues. Germline V gives CDR1 SNHLY, CDR2 FYNNEI. CDR3 residues: CASRGRDSTDTQYF. The CDR3 bases are TGTGCCAGCCGTGGACGGGATAGCACAGATACGCAGTATTTT.

This clonotype was counted only a few times. This chain uses TRBV4-2 with TRBJ2-5; D may match TRBD1 or TRBD2 (5 bases each). V dropped 1 base and J dropped 5 bases, with 14 bases sitting between them. This CDR3 contains 15 residues. Germline loops: CDR1 LGHNA, CDR2 YNFKEQ. CDR3 nucleotide sequence: TGTGCCAGCAGCCAAGGGACACCACTAGAGGAGACCCAGTACTTC. Protein: CASSQGTPLEETQYF.

In this sample, this clonotype turned up many times. CDR3 DNA: TGTGCCAGCAGCGCGGGACAGGGAGAGACCCAGTACTTC. It yields the protein CASSAGQGETQYF. The J gene is TRBJ2-5, the V gene TRBV7-2, with TRBD1 matching 9 bases. This CDR3 has 13 amino acids. The trim removed 5 bases at V and 4 bases at J, leaving 2 bases unmatched. CDR1 and CDR2 from the germline V gene are SGHTA and FQGNSA.

The chain uses TRBV19 and TRBJ1-1; D is uncertain. Germline assignment: CDR1 LNHDA and CDR2 SQIVND (reference sequence). This CDR3 region has 13 residues. V lost 6 bases and J 1 base, leaving 9 bases between the germline ends. The CDR3 spells CASRFYRNTEAFF. As DNA, the CDR3 is TGTGCCAGTAGATTTTATAGGAACACTGAAGCTTTCTTT.

The genes are TRBV7-9 and TRBJ2-7, with no clear D. This CDR3 comprises 13 residues. V was shortened by 3 bases and J by 1 base, with 7 bases between the two germline ends. Germline lookup yields CDR1 SEHNR and CDR2 FQNEAQ (reference sequence). The CDR3 spells CASSFGDSYEQYF. CDR3 nucleotides: TGTGCCAGCAGCTTCGGCGATTCCTACGAGCAGTACTTC.

Only a few counts were recorded for this clonotype. The CDR3 here is CASSRQAPNTEAFF. The CDR3 DNA reads as TGTGCCAGTAGTCGACAGGCCCCGAACACTGAAGCTTTCTTT. V usage is TRBV19 and J usage is TRBJ1-1, with D possibly TRBD1 on 6 matching bases. V lost 5 bases and J lost 1, with 11 bases in between. CDR1 is LNHDA, CDR2 SQIVND, per germline (reference sequence). CDR3 length equals 14 residues.

The J gene is TRBJ2-3, the V gene TRBV4-1, with TRBD2 as a possible D gene (5 bases). The V end was cut by 1 base, the J end by 6 bases, with 17 bases between. Germline V CDR1 and CDR2: MGHRA, YSYEKL. This CDR3 comprises 16 residues. The CDR3 reads CASSQAPGNPWDTQYF. DNA for the CDR3: TGCGCCAGCAGCCAAGCCCCCGGGAACCCTTGGGATACGCAGTATTTT.

The chain couples TRBV19 to TRBJ2-1; 8 nucleotides align to TRBD2. Trimming at V came to 7 bases and at J to 0 bases, leaving 5 bases not matched to a gene. This CDR3 is 15 amino acids long. Germline CDR1 reads LNHDA; CDR2 reads SQIVND (reference sequence). The CDR3 nucleotides read TGTGCCAGTACCGACCTAGCGGGCTCCTACAATGAGCAGTTCTTC. It specifies CASTDLAGSYNEQFF.

The count of this clonotype is one. The J gene is TRBJ1-2, the V gene TRBV15, with D perhaps matching TRBD1 (6 bases). Germline V gene lookup returns CDR1 LNHNV and CDR2 YYDKDF (reference sequence). The CDR3 covers 15 residues. With 5 bases removed from V and 7 bases from J, the gap between germline ends came to 20 bases. The CDR3 here is CATSSEIRGRIGYTF. The CDR3 DNA reads TGTGCCACCAGCTCCGAGATTCGGGGGCGGATTGGCTACACCTTC.

This clonotype was detected many times. The chain joins TRBV7-2 to TRBJ1-1, with D hard to call. CDR1 SGHTA and CDR2 FQGNSA come from the germline V gene. Deletions cut 5 bases from V and 1 base from J, with 8 bases between. The CDR3 contains 13 residues. This chain's CDR3 is CASSQIANTEAFF. DNA of the CDR3: TGTGCCAGCAGCCAGATCGCGAACACTGAAGCTTTCTTT.

Concerning this clonotype: The junction does not match germline at one end; this may be a read error. This rearrangement joins TRBV5-1 to TRBJ1-6; no clear D gene. CDR3 length equals 13 residues. CDR1 and CDR2 (germline): SGHRS, YFSETQ. CDR3 in DNA: TGCGCCAGCAGCTCCGAGGAGACTTCACCCCTACACTTT. It specifies CASSSEETSPLHF.